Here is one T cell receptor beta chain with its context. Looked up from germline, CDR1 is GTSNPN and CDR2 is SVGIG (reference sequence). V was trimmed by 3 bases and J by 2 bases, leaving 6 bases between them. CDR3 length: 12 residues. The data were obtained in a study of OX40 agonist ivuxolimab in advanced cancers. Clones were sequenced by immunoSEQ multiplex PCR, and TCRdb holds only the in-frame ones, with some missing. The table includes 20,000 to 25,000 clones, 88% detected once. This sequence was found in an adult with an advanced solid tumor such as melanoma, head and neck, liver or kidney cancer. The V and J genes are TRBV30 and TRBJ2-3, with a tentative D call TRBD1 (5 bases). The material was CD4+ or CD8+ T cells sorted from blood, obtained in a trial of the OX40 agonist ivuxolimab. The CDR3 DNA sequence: TGTGCCTGGAGACAGGACACAGATACGCAGTATTTT. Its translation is CAWRQDTDTQYF.